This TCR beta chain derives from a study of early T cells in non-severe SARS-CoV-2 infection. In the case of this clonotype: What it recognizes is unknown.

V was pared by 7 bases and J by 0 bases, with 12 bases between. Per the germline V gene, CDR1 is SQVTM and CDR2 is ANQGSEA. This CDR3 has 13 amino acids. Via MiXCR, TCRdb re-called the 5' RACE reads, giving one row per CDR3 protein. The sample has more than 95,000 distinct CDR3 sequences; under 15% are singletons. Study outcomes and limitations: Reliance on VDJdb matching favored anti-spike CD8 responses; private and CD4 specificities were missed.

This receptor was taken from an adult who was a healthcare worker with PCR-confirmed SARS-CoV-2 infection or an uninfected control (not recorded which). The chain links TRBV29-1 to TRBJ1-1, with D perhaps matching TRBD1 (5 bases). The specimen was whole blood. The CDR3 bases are TGCAGCGGGGGGACGGGACTGAACACTGAAGCTTTCTTT. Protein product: CSGGTGLNTEAFF.